This T cell receptor beta chain comes out of a study of blood T cell repertoires in COVID-19 (TCRdb year 2020). About the study as a whole: The collaborator samples originated in the United States, Italy and Spain and spanned the acute and convalescent phases of COVID-19. The repertoires were released in a freely available public database meant as a resource for research on the immune response to SARS-CoV-2. Sample metadata almost always included a de-identified subject ID, COVID-19 status, age in years and sex. The prospective study material was composed of cDNA or gDNA derived from T cells, B-cell-depleted T cells, or PBMCs. HLA class I and class II types, where available, came from metadata supplied by the sample provider rather than from assay-based typing. Samples came from the ongoing ImmuneRACE study (first 160 participants) plus 1,254 subjects from 6 global collaborators. The dataset comprised deeply sampled blood TCRbeta repertoires from subjects exposed to, actively infected with, or recovered from COVID-19.

The research as a whole found: The quantity of clinical and demographic metadata differed by source and by participant and was supplied without curation.

Points on this clone: The antigen it binds to is not known. Base qualities are not provided; no much larger clone lies one nucleotide away.

The immunoSEQ Assay, a bias-controlled multiplex PCR, was used to amplify TCRbeta CDR3 regions from genomic DNA. The authors processed their data as follows. The number of nucleated cells in each sample was estimated from the amplification of reference gene primers within the assay. Sequence reads were collapsed and filtered to measure the absolute abundance of every unique TCRbeta CDR3 rearrangement. For each sample, productive Simpson clonality was calculated by taking the square root of Simpson's diversity index across productive rearrangements. The immuneACCESS repertoire file appears here via TCRdb, limited to in-frame rearrangements. These files lack a portion of the clones; in checked studies, under half of the deficit traces to unresolved V genes, and the cause of the others is not known. That table supplies the V and J calls and clone size; D and trimming were determined from the DNA. The sample data list about 240,000 clones, and about 86% of these were observed just once. Clones ranked in the top ten supply about 3.5% of the sample.

Participants in the prospective study were aged about 18 to 95 years, lived in more than 20 United States geographic areas, and enrolled through a virtual design. In the prospective study, participants were assigned to cohorts based on the clinical history participants reported in a screening survey and a study questionnaire. In the prospective study, mobile phlebotomists collected whole blood, serum and a nasopharyngeal or oropharyngeal swab from each participant. Prospective study participants could optionally give additional blood draws and questionnaires over a 2-month period. Prospective study blood samples were shipped either frozen or at room temperature before DNA extraction. This clonotype was obtained from a woman aged 40 to 50 with acute COVID-19. The sample consisted of PBMCs or T cells enriched from blood (not recorded which).

For the CDR3, the sequence is CASSLGTEEETQYF. Here is the DNA: TGTGCCAGCAGCTTGGGGACTGAAGAAGAGACCCAGTACTTC. The chain employs TRBV7-9 and TRBJ2-5; the D gene is possibly TRBD2, with 6 bases matching. V was cut back by 3 bases and J by 3 bases, leaving a gap of 11 bases between them. The germline V gene (reference sequence) gives CDR1 as SEHNR and CDR2 as FQNEAQ. The CDR3 sequence holds 14 residues, the cysteine and phenylalanine included. Only CDR3 DNA is held: 42 bases, read in frame from base 1.